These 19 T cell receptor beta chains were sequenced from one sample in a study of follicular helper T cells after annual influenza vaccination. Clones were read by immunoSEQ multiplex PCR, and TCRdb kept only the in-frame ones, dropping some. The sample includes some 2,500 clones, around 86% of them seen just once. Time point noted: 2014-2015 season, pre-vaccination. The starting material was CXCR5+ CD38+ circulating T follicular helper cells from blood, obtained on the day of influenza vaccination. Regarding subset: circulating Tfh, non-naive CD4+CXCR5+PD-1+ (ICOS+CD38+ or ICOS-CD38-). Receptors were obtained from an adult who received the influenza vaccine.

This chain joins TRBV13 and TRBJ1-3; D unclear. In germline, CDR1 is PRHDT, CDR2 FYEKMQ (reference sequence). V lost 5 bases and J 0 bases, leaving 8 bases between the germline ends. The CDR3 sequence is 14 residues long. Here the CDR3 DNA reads TGTGCCAGCAGCCAGACGGGCTCTGGAAACACCATATATTTT. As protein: CASSQTGSGNTIYF. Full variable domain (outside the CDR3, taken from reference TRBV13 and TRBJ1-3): AAGVIQSPRHLIKEKRETATLKCYPIPRHDTVYWYQQGPGQDPQFLISFYEKMQSDKGSIPDRFSAQQFSDYHSELNMSSLELGDSALYFCASSQTGSGNTIYFGEGSWLTVV.

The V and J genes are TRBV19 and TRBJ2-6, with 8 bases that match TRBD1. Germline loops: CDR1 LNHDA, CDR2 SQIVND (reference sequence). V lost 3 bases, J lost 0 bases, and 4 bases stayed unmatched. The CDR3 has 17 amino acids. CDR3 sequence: CASSIAGQGSGANVLTF. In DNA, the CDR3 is TGTGCCAGTAGTATTGCAGGACAGGGCTCTGGGGCCAACGTCCTGACTTTC.

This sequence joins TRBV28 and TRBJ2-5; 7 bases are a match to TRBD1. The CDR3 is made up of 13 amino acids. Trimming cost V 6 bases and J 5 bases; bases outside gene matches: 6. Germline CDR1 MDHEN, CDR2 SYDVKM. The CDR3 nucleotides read TGTGCCAGCAGGCGACAGGGTTGGGAGACCCAGTACTTC. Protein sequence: CASRRQGWETQYF.

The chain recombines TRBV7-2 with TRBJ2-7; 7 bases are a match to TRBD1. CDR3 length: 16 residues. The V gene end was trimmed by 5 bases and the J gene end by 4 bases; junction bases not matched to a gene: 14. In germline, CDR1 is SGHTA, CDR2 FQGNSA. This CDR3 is CASSLLDVSGGYEQYF. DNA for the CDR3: TGTGCCAGCAGCCTCCTTGACGTTTCAGGGGGTTACGAGCAGTACTTC.

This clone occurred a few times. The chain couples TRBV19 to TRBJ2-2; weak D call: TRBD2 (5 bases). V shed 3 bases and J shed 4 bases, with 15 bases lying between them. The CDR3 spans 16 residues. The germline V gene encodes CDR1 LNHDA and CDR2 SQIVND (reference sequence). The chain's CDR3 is CASSMRLFEGTGELFF. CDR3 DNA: TGTGCCAGTAGTATGAGATTGTTTGAGGGCACCGGGGAGCTGTTTTTT.

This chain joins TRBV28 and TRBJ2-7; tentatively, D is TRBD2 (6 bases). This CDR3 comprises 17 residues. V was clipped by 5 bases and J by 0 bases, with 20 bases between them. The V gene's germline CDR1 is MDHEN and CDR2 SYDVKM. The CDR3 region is CASSRISPGGSSYEQYF. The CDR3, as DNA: TGTGCCAGCAGTCGCATCAGCCCCGGAGGGAGCTCCTACGAGCAGTACTTC.

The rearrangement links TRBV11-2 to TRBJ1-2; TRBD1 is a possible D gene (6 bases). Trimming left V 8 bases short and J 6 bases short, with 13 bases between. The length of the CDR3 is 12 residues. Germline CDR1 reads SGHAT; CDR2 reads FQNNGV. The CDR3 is CASGQGNDGYTF. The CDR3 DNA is TGTGCCAGCGGTCAGGGGAACGATGGCTACACCTTC.

Written as DNA, the CDR3 is TGTGCCAGCAGCCCCCGGGGACAGGGTAGCAATGAGCAGTTCTTC. Translation gives CASSPRGQGSNEQFF. V gene TRBV9 combines with J gene TRBJ2-1; 9 bases map to TRBD1. This CDR3 is built from 15 residues. CDR1 is SGDLS and CDR2 is YYNGEE in the germline V gene. V gave up 4 bases and J gave up 6 bases; unmatched junction bases: 8. The full variable domain, with the rest looked up from reference TRBV9 and TRBJ2-1, is DSGVTQTPKHLITATGQRVTLRCSPRSGDLSVYWYQQSLDQGLQFLIQYYNGEERAKGNILERFSAQQFPDLHSELNLSSLELGDSALYFCASSPRGQGSNEQFFGPGTRLTVL.

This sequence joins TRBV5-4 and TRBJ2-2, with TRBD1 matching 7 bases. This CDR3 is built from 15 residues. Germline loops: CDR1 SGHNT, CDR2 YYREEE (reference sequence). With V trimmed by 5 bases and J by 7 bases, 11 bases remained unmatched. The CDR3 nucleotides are TGTGCCAGCAGGAGCGGACAGGCGGACGGCGGGGAGCTGTTTTTT. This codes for CASRSGQADGGELFF.

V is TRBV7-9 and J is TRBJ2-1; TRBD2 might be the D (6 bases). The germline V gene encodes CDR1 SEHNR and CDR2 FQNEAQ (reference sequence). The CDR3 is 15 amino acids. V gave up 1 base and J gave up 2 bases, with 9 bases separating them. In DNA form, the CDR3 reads TGTGCCAGCAGCTTAGGGGCTAGCGCCTACAATGAGCAGTTCTTC. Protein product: CASSLGASAYNEQFF.

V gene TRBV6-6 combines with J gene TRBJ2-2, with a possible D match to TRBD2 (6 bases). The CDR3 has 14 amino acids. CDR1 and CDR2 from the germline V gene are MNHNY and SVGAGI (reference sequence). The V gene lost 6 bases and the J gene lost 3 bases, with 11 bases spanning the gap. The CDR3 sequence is CASRPPGDTGELFF. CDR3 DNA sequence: TGTGCCAGCAGGCCTCCGGGGGACACCGGGGAGCTGTTTTTT.

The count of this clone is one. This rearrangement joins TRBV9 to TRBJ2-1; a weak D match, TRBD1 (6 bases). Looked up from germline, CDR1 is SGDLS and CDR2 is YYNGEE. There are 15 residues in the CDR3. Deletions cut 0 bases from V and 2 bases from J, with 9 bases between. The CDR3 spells CASSVVRGTYNEQFF. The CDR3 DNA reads TGTGCCAGCAGCGTAGTAAGGGGGACCTACAATGAGCAGTTCTTC. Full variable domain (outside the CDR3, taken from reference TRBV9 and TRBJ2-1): DSGVTQTPKHLITATGQRVTLRCSPRSGDLSVYWYQQSLDQGLQFLIQYYNGEERAKGNILERFSAQQFPDLHSELNLSSLELGDSALYFCASSVVRGTYNEQFFGPGTRLTVL.

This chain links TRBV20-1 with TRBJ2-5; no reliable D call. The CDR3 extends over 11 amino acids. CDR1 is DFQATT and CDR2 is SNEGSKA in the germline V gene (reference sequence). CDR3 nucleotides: TGCACCGCGGAACTTCAAGAGACCCAGTACTTC. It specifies CTAELQETQYF.

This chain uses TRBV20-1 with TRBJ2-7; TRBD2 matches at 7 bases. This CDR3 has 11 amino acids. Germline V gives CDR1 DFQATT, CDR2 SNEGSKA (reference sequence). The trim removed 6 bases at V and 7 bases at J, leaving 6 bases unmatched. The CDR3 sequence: CSAFGRGEQYF. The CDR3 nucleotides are TGCAGTGCCTTTGGGCGGGGGGAGCAGTACTTC.

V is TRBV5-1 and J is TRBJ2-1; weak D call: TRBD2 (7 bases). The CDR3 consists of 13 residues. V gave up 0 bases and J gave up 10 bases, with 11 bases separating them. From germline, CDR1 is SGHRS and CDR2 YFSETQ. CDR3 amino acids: CASSLEGGSEQFF. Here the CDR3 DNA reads TGCGCCAGCAGCTTGGAGGGGGGGTCGGAGCAGTTCTTC.

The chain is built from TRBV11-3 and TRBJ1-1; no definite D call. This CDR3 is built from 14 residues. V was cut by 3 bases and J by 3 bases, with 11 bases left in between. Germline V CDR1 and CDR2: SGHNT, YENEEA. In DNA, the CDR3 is TGTGCCAGCAGCTTCTCGGCGGGTGACACTGAAGCTTTCTTT. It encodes CASSFSAGDTEAFF.

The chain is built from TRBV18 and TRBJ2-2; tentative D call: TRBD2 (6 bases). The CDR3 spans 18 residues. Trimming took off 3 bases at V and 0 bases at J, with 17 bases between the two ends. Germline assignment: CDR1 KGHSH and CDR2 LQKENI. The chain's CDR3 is CASSPQASGLANTGELFF. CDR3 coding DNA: TGTGCCAGCTCACCCCAGGCGAGCGGGCTCGCGAACACCGGGGAGCTGTTTTTT. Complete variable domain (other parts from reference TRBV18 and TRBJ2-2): NAGVMQNPRHLVRRRGQEARLRCSPMKGHSHVYWYRQLPEEGLKFMVYLQKENIIDESGMPKERFSAEFPKEGPSILRIQQVVRGDSAAYFCASSPQASGLANTGELFFGEGSRLTVL.

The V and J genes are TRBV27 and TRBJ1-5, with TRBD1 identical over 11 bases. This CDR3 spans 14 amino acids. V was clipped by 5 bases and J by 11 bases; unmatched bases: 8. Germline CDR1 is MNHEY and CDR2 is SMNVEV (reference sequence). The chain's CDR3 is CASSPGTGGTAQHF. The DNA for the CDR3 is TGTGCCAGCAGTCCGGGGACAGGGGGGACGGCCCAGCATTTT.

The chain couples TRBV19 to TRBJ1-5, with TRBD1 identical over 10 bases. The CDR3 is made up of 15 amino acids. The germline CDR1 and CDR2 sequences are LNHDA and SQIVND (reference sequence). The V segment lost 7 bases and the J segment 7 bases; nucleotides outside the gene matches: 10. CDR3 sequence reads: CASKQGQGDNQPQHF. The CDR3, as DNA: TGTGCCAGTAAACAAGGACAGGGGGATAACCAGCCCCAGCATTTT.